Listed below are T cell receptor beta chains from one sample, sequenced in a study of cytomegalovirus exposure and HLA in healthy donors. The assay was immunoSEQ multiplex PCR, and TCRdb's table has in-frame clones only and misses some. The sample carries approximately 100,000 clones, 70% to 80% recorded once. The material sequenced was PBMCs. These receptors were collected from a woman aged 18-30 years in good health and CMV-seropositive. Each CDR3 is given with its conserved first and last residue.

V gene: TRBV4-3; CDR3 protein: CASSQALAGPSVNEQFF
V gene: TRBV28; CDR3 protein: CASREEPPGANVLTF
V gene: TRBV30; CDR3 protein: CAWSVGAGWGEQFF
V gene: TRBV7-8; CDR3 protein: CASSLMTGGGDTQYF
V gene: TRBV18; CDR3 protein: CASSQQAEKLFF
V gene: TRBV6-5; CDR3 protein: CASSYLAGVNEQFF
V gene: TRBV19; CDR3 protein: CASSKESRAHQPQHF
V gene: TRBV6-5; CDR3 protein: CASRGLAETYEQYF
V gene: TRBV7-6; CDR3 protein: CASSATAGGSSGANVLTF
V gene: TRBV14; CDR3 protein: CASSQGPNYGYTF
V gene: TRBV4-2; CDR3 protein: CASSLGSGESSYEQYF
V gene: TRBV7-2; CDR3 protein: CASSLFRGGNQPQHF
V gene: TRBV29-1; CDR3 protein: CSAPNSGHSYNEQFF
V gene: TRBV11-2; CDR3 protein: CASSLVAGGLLDEQFF
V gene: TRBV4-1; CDR3 protein: CASSLQGATNEKLFF
V gene: TRBV13; CDR3 protein: CASSSGLDTEAFF
V gene: TRBV7-9; CDR3 protein: CASSLALGTGDAFF
V gene: TRBV20-1; CDR3 protein: CSAATRNEQYF
V gene: TRBV28; CDR3 protein: CASSSILRVGSTDTQYF
V gene: TRBV4-1; CDR3 protein: CASSQDETAIFRGYTF
V gene: TRBV28; CDR3 protein: CASSSEVQGDTEAFF
V gene: TRBV5-1; CDR3 protein: CASSSAGQAYLAGEAKNIQYF
V gene: TRBV4-2; CDR3 protein: CASSQYVGGGGTDTQYF